This TCR beta chain was recorded in a study of CD8+ T cells in alopecia areata. Background on the study: Dosing with tofacitinib proceeded for 6 to 18 months, followed by 6 months off drug.

Regarding treatment: oral pan-JAK inhibitor, 5-10 mg twice daily. As part of sample collection, lesional scalp punch biopsies and peripheral blood were taken from alopecia areata patients. Turning to this clone: Its specificity is not known.

Trimming took 1 base from V and 12 from J, leaving 14 bases between them. The CDR3 covers 13 residues. Looked up from germline, CDR1 is MGHRA and CDR2 is YSYEKL. Overall study results and limits: TCR sharing was clearer in mice than between patients, perhaps partly owing to patient HLA diversity. With tofacitinib ongoing, many expanded lesional clones persisted in both scalp and blood.

cDNA serving as the sequencing template came from extracted, reverse transcribed RNA. Method: immunoSEQ multiplex PCR; TCRdb's copy keeps in-frame clones and lacks some. The repertoire includes around 290,000 clones, roughly 60% of them detected once, and approximately 2% sits in the top ten. Source: CD4+ T cells sorted from blood, taken at week 24, from a patient treated with tofacitinib. The sequence was obtained from a human donor with alopecia areata. This sequence joins TRBV4-1 and TRBJ2-3; perhaps TRBD2 as D (5 bases). This CDR3 reads CASSQVFKEAQYF. The DNA for the CDR3 is TGCGCCAGCAGCCAAGTCTTCAAGGAGGCACAGTATTTT.